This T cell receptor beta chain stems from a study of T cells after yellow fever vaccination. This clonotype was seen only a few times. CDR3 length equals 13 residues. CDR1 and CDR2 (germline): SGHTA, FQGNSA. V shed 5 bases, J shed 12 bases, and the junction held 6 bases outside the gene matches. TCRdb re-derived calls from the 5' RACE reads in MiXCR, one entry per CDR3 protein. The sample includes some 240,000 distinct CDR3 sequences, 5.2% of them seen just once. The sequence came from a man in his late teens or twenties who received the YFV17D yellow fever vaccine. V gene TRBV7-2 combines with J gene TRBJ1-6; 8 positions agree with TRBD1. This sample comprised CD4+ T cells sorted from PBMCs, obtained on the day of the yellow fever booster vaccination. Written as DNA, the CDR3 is TGTGCCAGCAGCCCTACAGGGGGAAGACCCCTCCACTTT. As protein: CASSPTGGRPLHF.